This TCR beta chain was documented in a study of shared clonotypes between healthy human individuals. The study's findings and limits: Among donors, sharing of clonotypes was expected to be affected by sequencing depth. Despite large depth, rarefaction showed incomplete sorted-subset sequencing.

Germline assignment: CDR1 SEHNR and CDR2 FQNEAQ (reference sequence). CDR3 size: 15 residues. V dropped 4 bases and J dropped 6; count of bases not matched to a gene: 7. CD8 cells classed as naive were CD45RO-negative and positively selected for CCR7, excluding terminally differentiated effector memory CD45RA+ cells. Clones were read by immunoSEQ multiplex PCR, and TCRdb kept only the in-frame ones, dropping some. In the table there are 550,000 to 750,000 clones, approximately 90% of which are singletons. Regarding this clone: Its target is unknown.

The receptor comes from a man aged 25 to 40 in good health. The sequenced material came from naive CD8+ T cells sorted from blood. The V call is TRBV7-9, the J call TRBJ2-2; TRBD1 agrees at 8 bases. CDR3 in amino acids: CASSYGQGEAGELFF. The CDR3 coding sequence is TGTGCCAGCAGCTACGGACAGGGAGAAGCCGGGGAGCTGTTTTTT.